These 17 T cell receptor beta chains share one sample of origin, sequenced in a study of Ad26.COV2.S vaccination and SARS-CoV-2 variants. Only in-frame clones appear in the TCRdb table, and some are missing; sequencing was by immunoSEQ multiplex PCR. The sample shows 350,000 to 450,000 clones, 90% to 95% of them seen only once. The sample here was peripheral blood, taken after recovery from COVID-19. The receptors derive from a human donor who had recovered from COVID-19.

The rearrangement uses TRBV5-6 and TRBJ2-3, with TRBD2 identical over 11 bases. CDR1 is SGHDT and CDR2 is YYEEEE in the germline V gene. V dropped 3 bases and J dropped 4; count of bases not matched to a gene: 7. This CDR3 comprises 16 residues. In nucleotides, the CDR3 is TGTGCCAGCAGCTCCTTAGCGGGGGGGCTCCCAGATACGCAGTATTTT. It translates to CASSSLAGGLPDTQYF.

The chain carries TRBV9 and TRBJ1-2; no clear D. Germline CDR1 reads SGDLS; CDR2 reads YYNGEE. V was pared by 0 bases and J by 3 bases, with 9 bases between. The CDR3 is 14 amino acids. The CDR3 reads CASSVGAVYYGYTF. As DNA, the CDR3 is TGTGCCAGCAGCGTAGGGGCGGTTTACTATGGCTACACCTTC.

The chain links TRBV12-3 or TRBV12-4 to TRBJ2-1; D not certain. The ends were cut back, 6 bases at V and 2 bases at J, with 8 bases in the middle. The CDR3 contains 13 residues. CDR3 protein: CASSLSPYNEQFF. The CDR3 DNA sequence: TGTGCCAGCAGCCTATCCCCCTACAATGAGCAGTTCTTC.

The V call is TRBV10-3, the J call TRBJ2-2; TRBD2 matches 9 bases. The CDR3 contains 18 residues. Germline trimming cut 2 bases from V and 5 bases from J; bases unmatched to any gene: 12. Germline assignment: CDR1 ENHRY and CDR2 SYGVKD. Written as DNA, the CDR3 is TGTGCCATCAGTGAGGAGAATAGCGGGGGCCTGATAACCGGGGAGCTGTTTTTT. Residues: CAISEENSGGLITGELFF.

The chain links TRBV13 to TRBJ1-1, with D unresolved. With 4 bases removed from V and 4 bases from J, the gap between germline ends came to 13 bases. This CDR3 region has 14 residues. CDR1 and CDR2 from the germline V gene are PRHDT and FYEKMQ (reference sequence). Here the CDR3 reads CASSSPRGVTEAFF. CDR3 DNA sequence: TGTGCCAGCAGCTCCCCCCGCGGGGTCACTGAAGCTTTCTTT.

This chain joins TRBV6-2 or TRBV6-3 and TRBJ2-5; D remains ambiguous. The CDR3 extends over 12 amino acids. V was pared by 5 bases and J by 4 bases, with 8 bases between. The V gene's germline CDR1 is MNHEY and CDR2 SVGEGT. Here the CDR3 reads CASSTPRETQYF. CDR3 bases: TGTGCCAGCAGTACCCCCCGAGAGACCCAGTACTTC.

The V gene is TRBV10-2, the J gene TRBJ1-2, with D hard to call. This CDR3 is 12 amino acids long. Germline CDR1 reads WSHSY; CDR2 reads SAAADI. Trimming left V 3 bases short and J 6 bases short, with 8 bases between. The DNA of the CDR3 is TGCGCCAGCAGTGAAAGGGCCGATGGCTACACCTTC. It yields the protein CASSERADGYTF.

The CDR3 protein is CASSNRPTVGWGYTF. As DNA, the CDR3 is TGTGCCAGCAGCAACCGGCCGACGGTTGGGTGGGGCTACACCTTC. This sequence joins TRBV21-1 and TRBJ1-2. TRBV21-1 is tagged as a pseudogene. The CDR3 consists of 15 residues.

The chain carries TRBV7-9 and TRBJ2-7, with D possibly TRBD2 on 6 matching bases. V lost 0 bases and J 3 bases, leaving 15 bases between the germline ends. CDR1 and CDR2 from the germline V gene are SEHNR and FQNEAQ (reference sequence). CDR3 length: 16 residues. The CDR3 sequence: CASSLAAGITNYEQYF. Written as DNA, the CDR3 is TGTGCCAGCAGCTTAGCGGCGGGGATTACGAACTACGAGCAGTACTTC.

The chain employs TRBV12-5 and TRBJ2-3; D unclear. V gave up 2 bases and J gave up 2 bases, with 8 bases separating them. CDR3 length: 14 residues. The germline V gene has CDR1 LGHNT and CDR2 FRNRAP. DNA for the CDR3: TGTGCTAGTGGTTTGTTCAGGACCACAGATACGCAGTATTTT. The encoded protein is CASGLFRTTDTQYF.

The chain is built from TRBV29-1 and TRBJ2-1; D assignment may be TRBD1 or TRBD2 (7 bases each). V lost 4 bases and J 8 bases, leaving 18 bases between the germline ends. The CDR3 spans 14 residues. Germline CDR1 is SQVTM and CDR2 is ANQGSEA. DNA of the CDR3: TGCAGCGTTGTGACAGGGCAAGGGGGGGATGAGCAGTTCTTC. Translated, it gives CSVVTGQGGDEQFF.

V gene TRBV6-1 combines with J gene TRBJ2-1; 10 nucleotides agree with TRBD1. The V gene's germline CDR1 is MNHNS and CDR2 SASEGT. V trimming: 2 bases; J trimming: 4 bases; junction bases outside the gene matches: 8. The CDR3 is 17 residues long. The CDR3 DNA sequence: TGTGCCAGCAGTGAAAGGGACAGGGGCGGTCTGTACAATGAGCAGTTCTTC. Amino acid sequence: CASSERDRGGLYNEQFF.

This clone was counted once. V gene TRBV3-1 (or the pseudogene TRBV3-2) combines with J gene TRBJ2-1, with D possibly matching TRBD1 (5 bases). Germline V gene data show CDR1 as LGHDT and CDR2 as YNNKEL (reference sequence). V dropped 1 base and J dropped 7 bases, with 14 bases sitting between them. This CDR3 comprises 15 residues. CDR3 nucleotides: TGTGCCAGCAGCCAAGTTAAGACAGTTGGAAATGAGCAGTTCTTC. It specifies CASSQVKTVGNEQFF.

The chain joins TRBV27 to TRBJ2-7; D unclear. Trimming pared 3 bases from V and 1 base from J, leaving 7 bases between. The CDR3 sequence is 13 residues long. From germline, CDR1 is MNHEY and CDR2 SMNVEV (reference sequence). The CDR3 reads CASSLLPSYEQYF. The CDR3 nucleotides read TGTGCCAGCAGTTTGTTACCGTCCTACGAGCAGTACTTC.

This rearrangement joins TRBV4-1 to TRBJ1-3, with TRBD1 matching 9 bases. The CDR3 sequence is 22 residues long. Trimming took 3 bases from V and 4 from J; bases not matched to a gene: 25. The germline CDR1 and CDR2 sequences are MGHRA and YSYEKL. CDR3 loop: CASSQRPGTGNQLSSSGNTIYF. For the CDR3, the DNA is TGCGCCAGCAGCCAGCGCCCCGGGACAGGGAATCAATTGTCCTCCTCGGGAAACACCATATATTTT.

This chain links TRBV12-3 or TRBV12-4 with TRBJ1-5; D ambiguous. V lost 5 bases, J lost 7 bases, and 12 bases lay in between. This CDR3 region has 13 residues. The CDR3 sequence is CASSPSVLQPQHF. The DNA for the CDR3 is TGTGCCAGCAGTCCCTCCGTGTTGCAGCCCCAGCATTTT.

J is TRBJ2-5 and V is TRBV15; 7 positions agree with TRBD1. The CDR3 totals 14 residues. From germline, CDR1 is LNHNV and CDR2 YYDKDF (reference sequence). Losses at the gene ends were 1 base for V and 2 bases for J; bases not matched to a gene: 1. The chain's CDR3 is CATSRGQGQETQYF. The DNA of the CDR3 is TGTGCCACCAGCAGAGGACAGGGACAAGAGACCCAGTACTTC. Combining the CDR3 with reference TRBV15 and TRBJ2-5 gives the whole variable domain DAMVIQNPRYQVTQFGKPVTLSCSQTLNHNVMYWYQQKSSQAPKLLFHYYDKDFNNEADTPDNFQSRRPNTSFCFLDIRSPGLGDTAMYLCATSRGQGQETQYFGPGTRLLVL.